The 27 T cell receptor beta chains below all came from one sample that was sequenced in a study of response to subunit inactivated influenza vaccine. TCRdb analysed the RT-PCR reads with MiXCR anew, one entry per CDR3 protein. There are 650,000 to 800,000 distinct CDR3 sequences in the sample; roughly 14% occur only once, and approximately 6.5% lies in the top ten. The sequenced sample was PBMCs from blood, obtained approximately 15 days before vaccination. The receptors shown here come from a man aged 45-65 years who received an inactivated influenza vaccine.

This chain uses TRBV18 with TRBJ2-5; 8 bases fit TRBD1. The CDR3 sequence is 13 residues long. The germline gives CDR1 KGHSH, CDR2 LQKENI. V lost 6 bases and J lost 5; bases outside the gene matches: 5. In DNA form, the CDR3 reads TGTGCCAGCTCCGGACAGGGAAGGGAGACCCAGTACTTC. This codes for CASSGQGRETQYF.

This clonotype was seen at least ten times. The chain is built from TRBV29-1 and TRBJ1-5; no firm D call. V was shortened by 4 bases and J by 0 bases, with 10 bases between the two germline ends. This CDR3 contains 14 residues. Germline assignment: CDR1 SQVTM and CDR2 ANQGSEA. The CDR3 bases are TGCAGCGTTGCCGCCCTCGATAGCAATCAGCCCCAGCATTTT. This translates into CSVAALDSNQPQHF. Variable domain in full (rest from reference TRBV29-1 and TRBJ1-5): SAVISQKPSRDICQRGTSLTIQCQVDSQVTMMFWYRQQPGQSLTLIATANQGSEATYESGFVIDKFPISRPNLTFSTLTVSNMSPEDSSIYLCSVAALDSNQPQHFGDGTRLSIL.

The chain uses TRBV5-1 and TRBJ2-7; 11 nucleotides agree with TRBD1. Germline CDR1 is SGHRS and CDR2 is YFSETQ. The CDR3 covers 17 residues. V was pared by 0 bases and J by 6 bases, with 11 bases of the junction left unmatched. In nucleotides, the CDR3 is TGCGCCAGCAGCTTGGCTCATCGGGACAGGGGGAAAAGCGAGCAGTACTTC. Residues: CASSLAHRDRGKSEQYF.

This clonotype was picked up a small number of times. The V gene is TRBV28, the J gene TRBJ1-5; D may be TRBD1 (5 bases). The germline gives CDR1 MDHEN, CDR2 SYDVKM. The CDR3 totals 15 residues. Trimming stripped 8 bases from V and 0 bases from J, with 14 bases between. The CDR3 here is CASLRADYSNQPQHF. CDR3 sequence (DNA): TGTGCCAGCCTCAGGGCAGATTATAGCAATCAGCCCCAGCATTTT.

This clonotype was counted a few times. The V call is TRBV12-3 or TRBV12-4, the J call TRBJ1-6; D perhaps matches TRBD1 (6 bases). The CDR3 spans 14 residues. V lost 4 bases and J 9 bases, leaving 13 bases between the germline ends. CDR3 bases: TGTGCCAGCAGTTCGGGGGCTATTGGTTCACCCCTCCACTTT. Protein: CASSSGAIGSPLHF.

In this sample, this clonotype turned up once. This rearrangement joins TRBV24-1 to TRBJ2-2; 7 nucleotides agree with TRBD1. Unmatched junction bases numbered 6, after V lost 2 bases and J lost 4 bases. Germline lookup yields CDR1 KGHDR and CDR2 SFDVKD. The CDR3 is made up of 16 amino acids. CDR3 loop: CATSDSNRDSTGELFF. The DNA of the CDR3 is TGTGCCACCAGTGATTCAAACCGGGACAGCACCGGGGAGCTGTTTTTT.

As regards this clonotype: Compared with germline, one end of the junction differs, possibly owing to a read error. The chain uses TRBV7-9 and TRBJ2-2; 8 positions agree with TRBD2. The CDR3 consists of 16 residues. The germline CDR1 and CDR2 sequences are SEHNR and FQNEAQ (reference sequence). CDR3 protein: CASSPRGGLNAGELFF. DNA of the CDR3: TGTGCCAGCAGCCCACGGGGGGGTTTGAACGCCGGGGAGCTGTTTTTT.

This clonotype was counted only a few times. The chain recombines TRBV7-9 with TRBJ2-5; 7 positions match TRBD1. CDR1 and CDR2 (germline): SEHNR, FQNEAQ (reference sequence). This CDR3 contains 14 residues. The ends lost 3 bases at V and 5 bases at J; junction bases unmatched: 6. CDR3 nucleotides: TGTGCCAGCAGCTTGTCGACAGGGATGGAGACCCAGTACTTC. Its translation: CASSLSTGMETQYF.

There are many counts of this clonotype. This rearrangement joins TRBV7-2 to TRBJ2-3, with TRBD2 identical over 14 bases. The CDR3 runs 16 residues. Looked up from germline, CDR1 is SGHTA and CDR2 is FQGNSA. Losses at the gene ends were 5 bases for V and 3 bases for J; bases not matched to a gene: 4. The CDR3: CASSRRLAGGTDTQYF. DNA of the CDR3: TGTGCCAGCAGCCGCAGACTAGCGGGAGGGACAGATACGCAGTATTTT.

The chain couples TRBV29-1 to TRBJ2-5; D perhaps matches TRBD2 (6 bases). CDR3 length equals 14 residues. From germline, CDR1 is SQVTM and CDR2 ANQGSEA. Trimming stripped 2 bases from V and 3 bases from J, with 13 bases between. The CDR3 here is CSVESWGGEETQYF. The CDR3 DNA follows: TGCAGCGTTGAATCTTGGGGAGGAGAAGAGACCCAGTACTTC.

This clonotype was detected ten times or more. The CDR3 DNA follows: TGCAGTGCTAGGAGATTAGCGGGGGCCTCCTACAATGAGCAGTTCTTC. Translating gives CSARRLAGASYNEQFF. The rearrangement uses TRBV20-1 and TRBJ2-1, with 9 bases lining up with TRBD2. CDR3 length equals 16 residues. V lost 3 bases, J lost 0 bases, and 6 bases stayed unmatched. Germline CDR1 DFQATT, CDR2 SNEGSKA (reference sequence).

This clonotype came up a few times. This sequence joins TRBV5-4 and TRBJ2-7; 12 nucleotides match TRBD1. Germline assignment: CDR1 SGHNT and CDR2 YYREEE (reference sequence). This CDR3 comprises 14 residues. J was trimmed by 6 bases and V by 3 bases; bases with no gene match: 4. The CDR3 spells CASSWDRGRAEQYF. CDR3 in DNA: TGTGCCAGCAGCTGGGACAGGGGGCGGGCCGAGCAGTACTTC.

This clonotype was counted a few times. This sequence joins TRBV3-1 and TRBJ1-4; D call uncertain. The V gene lost 2 bases and the J gene lost 7 bases, with 5 bases spanning the gap. CDR3 length: 12 residues. Germline CDR1 reads LGHDT; CDR2 reads YNNKEL (reference sequence). CDR3: CASSQRGEKLFF. The CDR3 DNA sequence: TGTGCCAGCAGCCAAAGAGGTGAAAAACTGTTTTTT.

The chain is built from TRBV28 and TRBJ2-1; 10 bases fit TRBD2. The CDR3 spans 18 residues. From germline, CDR1 is MDHEN and CDR2 SYDVKM. The V gene end was trimmed by 4 bases and the J gene end by 0 bases; junction bases not matched to a gene: 9. The chain's CDR3 is CASSSGLAVRSSYNEQFF. CDR3 coding DNA: TGTGCCAGCAGTTCAGGACTAGCGGTGCGGAGCTCCTACAATGAGCAGTTCTTC.

On this clonotype: Germline is not matched at one junction end, which may reflect a read error. The chain employs TRBV9 and TRBJ2-1; D ambiguous. CDR1 is SGDLS and CDR2 is YYNGEE in the germline V gene. The CDR3 totals 13 residues. In nucleotides, the CDR3 is TGTGCCAACAGCGCGTTAGGCTACAATGAGCAGTTCTTC. This codes for CANSALGYNEQFF.

For this clonotype: A much larger clone differs from this one at a single base, so this may be a read error. V is TRBV9 and J is TRBJ2-3; 12 bases fit TRBD2. V shed 1 base and J 5 bases; nucleotides not matched to a gene: 5. The V gene's germline CDR1 is SGDLS and CDR2 YYNGEE. The CDR3 has 16 amino acids. The CDR3 coding sequence is TGTGCCAGCAGCGTAACTAGCGGGAGGTTAAAAGATACGCAGTATTTT. Its protein is CASSVTSGRLKDTQYF.

In this sample, this clonotype turned up a few times. The chain uses TRBV30 and TRBJ1-5, with D perhaps TRBD1 (6 bases). Trimming removed 0 bases from V and 6 bases from J, with 12 bases in between. This CDR3 has 14 residues. Germline lookup yields CDR1 GTSNPN and CDR2 SVGIG (reference sequence). This CDR3 reads CAWSVQGHGQPQHF. The CDR3 DNA follows: TGTGCCTGGAGTGTCCAGGGGCATGGTCAGCCCCAGCATTTT.

This clonotype was counted many times. The rearrangement links TRBV7-8 to TRBJ2-2; TRBD2 aligns across 10 bases. V was pared by 5 bases and J by 4 bases, with 16 bases of the junction left unmatched. Germline lookup yields CDR1 SGHVS and CDR2 FQNEAQ. The CDR3 spans 19 residues. CDR3 coding DNA: TGTGCCAGCAGCAAAAACCTACCCCGAGCGGGAGGGGGCACCGGGGAGCTGTTTTTT. Its protein is CASSKNLPRAGGGTGELFF.

At least ten counts were recorded for this clonotype. This chain connects TRBV9 to TRBJ2-7, with D uncertain. This CDR3 contains 15 residues. CDR1 and CDR2 from the germline V gene are SGDLS and YYNGEE. V was clipped by 3 bases and J by 2 bases, with 15 bases between them. CDR3 nucleotide sequence: TGTGCCAGCAGCGCACCGTCCCGACGGGCCTACGAGCAGTACTTC. Protein product: CASSAPSRRAYEQYF.

In this sample, this clonotype turned up a few times. V is TRBV11-2 and J is TRBJ2-7; TRBD2 is a possible D gene (5 bases). Trimming removed 0 bases from V and 5 bases from J, with 11 bases in between. The CDR3 contains 14 residues. Germline lookup yields CDR1 SGHAT and CDR2 FQNNGV. The chain's CDR3 is CASSLEGFGDEQYF. In nucleotides, the CDR3 is TGTGCCAGCAGCTTAGAGGGGTTCGGGGACGAGCAGTACTTC.

This clonotype turned up a few times. V usage is TRBV20-1 and J usage is TRBJ2-3; 7 bases map to TRBD2. CDR1 and CDR2 from the germline V gene are DFQATT and SNEGSKA (reference sequence). There are 16 residues in the CDR3. Unmatched junction bases numbered 8, after V lost 1 base and J lost 1 base. CDR3 nucleotides: TGCAGTGCTAGAGCTAGGGACTACTTAGGCACAGATACGCAGTATTTT. Translation gives CSARARDYLGTDTQYF.

The V call is TRBV6-1, the J call TRBJ2-7; perhaps TRBD1 as D (6 bases). There are 15 residues in the CDR3. Trimming took off 6 bases at V and 2 bases at J, with 17 bases between the two ends. Germline V CDR1 and CDR2: MNHNS, SASEGT. The CDR3, as DNA: TGTGCCAGCAGCCAGCACTCGGGACATCCCTACGAGCAGTACTTC. Amino acid sequence: CASSQHSGHPYEQYF.

V gene TRBV3-1 combines with J gene TRBJ1-1; 9 nucleotides match TRBD1. The CDR3 consists of 15 residues. The germline V gene has CDR1 LGHDT and CDR2 YNNKEL (reference sequence). Germline trimming cut 0 bases from V and 5 bases from J; bases unmatched to any gene: 4. The CDR3 DNA reads TGTGCCAGCAGCCAAGAGGGACAGGGTCAGACTGAAGCTTTCTTT. Translated: CASSQEGQGQTEAFF.

This clonotype was recorded a few times. This rearrangement joins TRBV2 to TRBJ2-5; 9 nucleotides align to TRBD1. The CDR3 extends over 15 amino acids. V trimming: 5 bases; J trimming: 5 bases; junction bases outside the gene matches: 9. Looked up from germline, CDR1 is SNHLY and CDR2 is FYNNEI. In nucleotides, the CDR3 is TGTGCCAGCAGTCCGTACAGGGGGCGGGAGGAGACCCAGTACTTC. Translated, it gives CASSPYRGREETQYF.

This clonotype was detected ten times or more. This chain links TRBV7-9 with TRBJ2-1; D remains ambiguous. Germline-derived CDR1 and CDR2 are SEHNR and FQNEAQ (reference sequence). The CDR3 extends over 13 amino acids. The ends were cut back, 5 bases at V and 6 bases at J, with 11 bases in the middle. CDR3 loop: CASSPSLGNEQFF. The CDR3 DNA reads TGTGCCAGCAGCCCATCACTGGGCAATGAGCAGTTCTTC.

Only a few counts were recorded for this clonotype. The J gene is TRBJ1-5, the V gene TRBV11-2; tentative D call: TRBD1 (6 bases). The CDR3 has 20 amino acids. The V end lost 7 bases, the J end lost 5 bases, and 33 bases lay between the germline ends. Germline values: CDR1 SGHAT, CDR2 FQNNGV. In DNA form, the CDR3 reads TGTGCCAGCACCCCCTGGAGCAGGCCGGAGGGGGGTGTAGTCTATCAGCCCCAGCATTTT. It encodes CASTPWSRPEGGVVYQPQHF.

This clonotype came up many times. The chain uses TRBV5-1 and TRBJ2-4, with 8 bases that match TRBD2. There are 16 residues in the CDR3. V trimming: 4 bases; J trimming: 8 bases; junction bases outside the gene matches: 14. In germline, CDR1 is SGHRS, CDR2 YFSETQ. In DNA, the CDR3 is TGCGCCAGCAGCCTTCTGGGAGGTAGCGGGGAGGACATTCAGTACTTC. Translating gives CASSLLGGSGEDIQYF.